The 23 T cell receptor beta chains in this list originate from one sample, sequenced in a study of T cells in localized non-small cell lung cancer (TCRdb year 2020). The library was produced with the immunoSEQ multiplex PCR assay. TCRdb holds this immuneACCESS table with in-frame rearrangements only. Some clones are missing; in checked studies, unresolved V genes explain under half, and the rest has no known cause. The sample table holds tens of thousands of clones, of which around 81% were seen once. The top ten hold roughly 9% of the sample. The material sequenced was peripheral blood, taken before any cancer treatment. The receptors come from a female donor older than 55 with stage I lung adenocarcinoma.

In this sample, this clone turned up a few times. The CDR3 loop reads CASLKGSGGSYNEQFF. In DNA form, the CDR3 reads TGTGCCAGTCTGAAGGGAAGCGGGGGGTCCTACAATGAGCAGTTCTTC. The chain joins TRBV19 to TRBJ2-1, with TRBD2 identical over 9 bases. Germline V gene data show CDR1 as LNHDA and CDR2 as SQIVND (reference sequence). After removal of 8 bases from V and 1 base from J, the junction contained 9 bases not matched to a gene. This CDR3 region has 16 residues.

The chain recombines TRBV7-2 with TRBJ1-4; D not resolved. Trimming shortened V by 2 bases and J by 5 bases, and 15 bases separated the two germline ends. The CDR3 length is 16 residues. The germline gives CDR1 SGHTA, CDR2 FQGNSA. As DNA, the CDR3 is TGTGCCAGCAGCTTATCCCGGCCGGAACGAAATGAAAAACTGTTTTTT. Residues: CASSLSRPERNEKLFF.

The chain carries TRBV2 and TRBJ1-6; 7 bases fit TRBD1. Germline values: CDR1 SNHLY, CDR2 FYNNEI. The V and J ends lost 5 bases and 10 bases, in that order; junction bases with no gene match: 11. This CDR3 is built from 15 residues. CDR3 sequence reads: CASSPGQRPKSPLHF. The DNA of the CDR3 is TGTGCCAGCAGTCCGGGACAGCGGCCTAAATCACCCCTCCACTTT.

The gene calls are TRBV2 and TRBJ2-1; TRBD2 aligns across 9 bases. Germline values: CDR1 SNHLY, CDR2 FYNNEI. This CDR3 is 14 amino acids long. The V and J ends lost 11 bases and 0 bases, in that order; junction bases with no gene match: 5. As DNA, the CDR3 is TGTGCCTCGGAGCGGGGGGTCTCCTACAATGAGCAGTTCTTC. As protein: CASERGVSYNEQFF.

This clone has a count of ten or more. The chain links TRBV5-6 to TRBJ1-2; D unclear. Germline loops: CDR1 SGHDT, CDR2 YYEEEE. This CDR3 has 15 amino acids. V lost 3 bases and J 3 bases, leaving 15 bases between the germline ends. CDR3 protein: CASSYPGQAYYGYTF. DNA of the CDR3: TGTGCCAGCAGCTACCCCGGGCAGGCTTACTATGGCTACACCTTC.

The CDR3 here is CASTPRQGRGYTF. CDR3 DNA sequence: TGTGCCAGCACCCCCCGACAGGGCCGGGGCTACACCTTC. The chain employs TRBV6-1 and TRBJ1-2; 7 bases map to TRBD1. The V segment lost 7 bases and the J segment 8 bases; nucleotides outside the gene matches: 10. The CDR3 runs to 13 residues. Germline V lookup: CDR1 MNHNS, CDR2 SASEGT.

The chain is built from TRBV5-6 and TRBJ2-2, with TRBD1 matching over 9 bases. V lost 2 bases, J lost 5 bases, and 10 bases stayed unmatched. Germline V CDR1 and CDR2: SGHDT, YYEEEE. The CDR3 loop spans 17 amino acids. The CDR3 DNA reads as TGTGCCAGCAGCTTCGGCGTCCCGGACAGGGGTACCGGGGAGCTGTTTTTT. It translates to CASSFGVPDRGTGELFF.

The chain combines TRBV19 with TRBJ2-7; D perhaps matches TRBD1 (6 bases). Trimming left V 4 bases short and J 7 bases short, with 14 bases between. The CDR3 spans 13 residues. Germline V lookup: CDR1 LNHDA, CDR2 SQIVND (reference sequence). CDR3 in amino acids: CASSSDRSGEQYF. For the CDR3, the DNA is TGTGCCAGTAGTAGTGACAGGTCGGGGGAGCAGTACTTC. Full variable domain (rest looked up from reference TRBV19 and TRBJ2-7): DGGITQSPKYLFRKEGQNVTLSCEQNLNHDAMYWYRQDPGQGLRLIYYSQIVNDFQKGDIAEGYSVSREKKESFPLTVTSAQKNPTAFYLCASSSDRSGEQYFGPGTRLTVT.

This sequence joins TRBV30 and TRBJ2-5; tentatively, D is TRBD1 (5 bases). CDR1 and CDR2 (germline): GTSNPN, SVGIG (reference sequence). The CDR3 sequence is 15 residues long. V shed 3 bases and J shed 2 bases, with 16 bases lying between them. The CDR3, as DNA: TGTGCCTGGAGGCCTCCCCTGGGGCGGCAAGAGACCCAGTACTTC. It specifies CAWRPPLGRQETQYF.

As for this clone: Relative to the germline gene, one junction end is altered; a read error may explain this. V usage is TRBV5-1 and J usage is TRBJ2-7; tentatively, D is TRBD2 (6 bases). CDR3 length equals 14 residues. Germline V lookup: CDR1 SGHRS, CDR2 YFSETQ. The CDR3 loop is CASSFQGLSYEQYF. The CDR3 coding sequence is TGTGCCAGCAGCTTTCAGGGACTCTCCTACGAGCAGTACTTC.

This sequence joins TRBV30 and TRBJ2-3, with TRBD2 matching 8 bases. The CDR3 is 15 amino acids. V was clipped by 0 bases and J by 2 bases; unmatched bases: 4. Germline loops: CDR1 GTSNPN, CDR2 SVGIG (reference sequence). CDR3 DNA sequence: TGTGCCTGGAGTGTCATAGCGGGAACCACAGATACGCAGTATTTT. Translation: CAWSVIAGTTDTQYF.

The DNA for the CDR3 is TGCGCCAGCAGCCAAGAGGCACTTACCTACGAGCAGTACTTC. Translating it yields CASSQEALTYEQYF. This chain connects TRBV4-3 to TRBJ2-7; D remains unclear. Looked up from germline, CDR1 is LGHNA and CDR2 is YSLEER. The CDR3 is 14 amino acids. Trimming pared 0 bases from V and 2 bases from J, leaving 8 bases between.

This chain joins TRBV2 and TRBJ2-5, with TRBD2 matching over 8 bases. This CDR3 spans 15 amino acids. Germline-derived CDR1 and CDR2 are SNHLY and FYNNEI. Germline trimming cut 8 bases from V and 3 bases from J; bases unmatched to any gene: 11. CDR3 coding DNA: TGTGCCAGCGGCGCGGGGGGCCCCCCTAAAGAGACCCAGTACTTC. Amino acids: CASGAGGPPKETQYF.

This clone is medium-sized. V gene TRBV4-3 combines with J gene TRBJ1-2; no clear D gene. The CDR3 sequence is 12 residues long. CDR1 and CDR2 from the germline V gene are LGHNA and YSLEER. V lost 1 base and J 8 bases, leaving 8 bases between the germline ends. CDR3 sequence (DNA): TGCGCCAGCAGCCAAGCGGGGTTGGGCTACACCTTC. Encoded protein: CASSQAGLGYTF.

The rearrangement links TRBV19 to TRBJ2-5; D remains ambiguous. The CDR3 runs to 17 residues. The germline V gene has CDR1 LNHDA and CDR2 SQIVND (reference sequence). Deletions cut 3 bases from V and 2 bases from J, with 19 bases between. The CDR3 DNA sequence: TGTGCCAGTAGTATTGGTTCCGGTACAGCTGGGCAAGAGACCCAGTACTTC. It codes for CASSIGSGTAGQETQYF. The full variable domain, with the rest looked up from reference TRBV19 and TRBJ2-5, is DGGITQSPKYLFRKEGQNVTLSCEQNLNHDAMYWYRQDPGQGLRLIYYSQIVNDFQKGDIAEGYSVSREKKESFPLTVTSAQKNPTAFYLCASSIGSGTAGQETQYFGPGTRLLVL.

This clone was observed a few times. V usage is TRBV19 and J usage is TRBJ2-5; no definite D call. CDR1 and CDR2 (germline): LNHDA, SQIVND (reference sequence). The V end was cut by 4 bases, the J end by 0 bases, with 12 bases between. The CDR3 loop spans 15 amino acids. The DNA of the CDR3 is TGTGCCAGTAGTACCGGACGGTCGTACCAAGAGACCCAGTACTTC. The encoded protein is CASSTGRSYQETQYF.

The chain employs TRBV4-1 and TRBJ1-2; the D gene is possibly TRBD1 (6 bases). From germline, CDR1 is MGHRA and CDR2 YSYEKL. The CDR3 runs 15 residues. Trimming removed 0 bases at V and 2 bases at J, with 10 bases between. CDR3 amino acids: CASSQEGQPNYGYTF. The DNA of the CDR3 is TGCGCCAGCAGCCAAGAAGGACAGCCAAACTATGGCTACACCTTC.

The chain recombines TRBV10-3 with TRBJ2-2; D might be TRBD2 (7 bases). The V end was cut by 0 bases, the J end by 4 bases, with 12 bases between. The CDR3 contains 16 residues. From germline, CDR1 is ENHRY and CDR2 SYGVKD. CDR3 DNA sequence: TGTGCCATCAGTGAGTCGGGGGGGCATTTCACCGGGGAGCTGTTTTTT. Translation: CAISESGGHFTGELFF.

The gene calls are TRBV5-4 and TRBJ2-7; a weak D match, TRBD1 (6 bases). CDR1 and CDR2 (germline): SGHNT, YYREEE (reference sequence). The CDR3 extends over 16 amino acids. V gave up 3 bases and J gave up 0 bases, with 16 bases separating them. The CDR3 sequence: CASSSQLDRSSYEQYF. DNA for the CDR3: TGTGCCAGCAGCTCCCAACTCGACAGGTCCTCCTACGAGCAGTACTTC.

In its sample, this clone was seen a few times. This rearrangement joins TRBV28 to TRBJ2-1; a weak D match, TRBD1 (5 bases). V gave up 2 bases and J gave up 4 bases, with 9 bases separating them. Germline CDR1 MDHEN, CDR2 SYDVKM. The CDR3 has 14 amino acids. CDR3 nucleotide sequence: TGTGCCAGCAGTTTAGGGGCCAGATACAATGAGCAGTTCTTC. Translating it yields CASSLGARYNEQFF.

This sequence joins TRBV28 and TRBJ1-2; 9 bases are a match to TRBD1. With V trimmed by 5 bases and J by 8 bases, 12 bases remained unmatched. The CDR3 is 15 amino acids. Germline assignment: CDR1 MDHEN and CDR2 SYDVKM. Here the CDR3 DNA reads TGTGCCAGCAGTGGATCCGGGACAGGGTTAGGGGGCTACACCTTC. Translation gives CASSGSGTGLGGYTF.

The table lists this clone with a count of one. CDR3 region: CASSLGRTGYNEQFF. The CDR3 coding sequence is TGTGCCAGCAGCTTAGGTAGGACAGGATACAATGAGCAGTTCTTC. The chain is built from TRBV7-2 and TRBJ2-1; 7 nucleotides line up with TRBD1. V gave up 1 base and J gave up 4 bases; unmatched junction bases: 4. Germline CDR1 is SGHTA and CDR2 is FQGNSA. The CDR3 loop spans 15 amino acids. Full variable domain (outside the CDR3, taken from reference TRBV7-2 and TRBJ2-1): GAGVSQSPSNKVTEKGKDVELRCDPISGHTALYWYRQSLGQGLEFLIYFQGNSAPDKSGLPSDRFSAERTGGSVSTLTIQRTQQEDSAVYLCASSLGRTGYNEQFFGPGTRLTVL.

The chain recombines TRBV29-1 with TRBJ2-6, with 9 nucleotides matching TRBD1. Germline CDR1 and CDR2: SQVTM and ANQGSEA. CDR3 length: 16 amino acids. V lost 4 bases and J lost 1; bases outside the gene matches: 5. CDR3 bases: TGCAGCGTTGCCGGGACAGGGCTTTCTGGGGCCAACGTCCTGACTTTC. Translating gives CSVAGTGLSGANVLTF.